The next 31 T cell receptor beta chains were all read from a single sample in a study of blood T cell repertoires in COVID-19. Sequencing used immunoSEQ multiplex PCR; TCRdb keeps in-frame clones, though not all of them. The table lists about 100,000 clones, around 90% of them singletons. The specimen sequenced was peripheral blood. These receptors were collected from a man aged 70 or older with acute or convalescent COVID-19.

The chain is built from TRBV7-8 and TRBJ2-7; 13 bases are a match to TRBD2. Germline CDR1 SGHVS, CDR2 FQNEAQ. This CDR3 spans 15 amino acids. V shed 5 bases and J 3 bases; nucleotides not matched to a gene: 4. The CDR3 protein is CASSRGTSGVYEQYF. CDR3 sequence (DNA): TGTGCCAGCAGCCGCGGGACTAGCGGGGTCTACGAGCAGTACTTC.

The rearrangement joins TRBV4-2 to TRBJ1-5; D perhaps matches TRBD1 (5 bases). V was pared by 8 bases and J by 1 base, with 15 bases between. Germline assignment: CDR1 LGHNA and CDR2 YNFKEQ. This CDR3 comprises 15 residues. The CDR3 DNA reads as TGTGCCAGCTCTCCAGAGGCAGGGAGCAATCAGCCCCAGCATTTT. Residues: CASSPEAGSNQPQHF.

The chain is built from TRBV19 and TRBJ2-1; the match to TRBD2 covers 7 bases. Trimming at V came to 7 bases and at J to 4 bases, leaving 10 bases not matched to a gene. The germline V gene encodes CDR1 LNHDA and CDR2 SQIVND (reference sequence). CDR3 length equals 15 residues. Written as DNA, the CDR3 is TGTGCCAGTACACCCCTCCCGGGGGGTTACAATGAGCAGTTCTTC. It yields the protein CASTPLPGGYNEQFF. Together with reference TRBV19 and TRBJ2-1, the CDR3 gives the full variable domain: DGGITQSPKYLFRKEGQNVTLSCEQNLNHDAMYWYRQDPGQGLRLIYYSQIVNDFQKGDIAEGYSVSREKKESFPLTVTSAQKNPTAFYLCASTPLPGGYNEQFFGPGTRLTVL.

The chain recombines TRBV5-1 with TRBJ1-2; no definite D call. This CDR3 region has 14 residues. The ends were cut back, 0 bases at V and 6 bases at J, with 12 bases in the middle. CDR1 is SGHRS and CDR2 is YFSETQ in the germline V gene. The CDR3 is CASSLVTDSNGYTF. As DNA, the CDR3 is TGCGCCAGCAGCTTGGTAACGGACTCCAATGGCTACACCTTC. Supplemented by reference TRBV5-1 and TRBJ1-2, the full variable domain reads KAGVTQTPRYLIKTRGQQVTLSCSPISGHRSVSWYQQTPGQGLQFLFEYFSETQRNKGNFPGRFSGRQFSNSRSEMNVSTLELGDSALYLCASSLVTDSNGYTFGSGTRLTVV.

This chain uses TRBV19 with TRBJ2-7; TRBD2 matches 10 bases. The CDR3 has 17 amino acids. Losses at the gene ends were 6 bases for V and 0 bases for J; bases not matched to a gene: 11. Germline V gene sequence: CDR1 LNHDA, CDR2 SQIVND (reference sequence). DNA of the CDR3: TGTGCCAGTAGCCCGAGGCAAGCGGGAGGGGGCTCCTACGAGCAGTACTTC. Translated, it gives CASSPRQAGGGSYEQYF.

The chain carries TRBV2 and TRBJ2-1, with D perhaps TRBD2 (6 bases). There are 13 residues in the CDR3. Deletions cut 8 bases from V and 9 bases from J, with 17 bases between. Germline CDR1 reads SNHLY; CDR2 reads FYNNEI. CDR3 bases: TGTGCCAGCGGGAGGACTCTCGAGGTTGAGCAGTTCTTC. The encoded protein is CASGRTLEVEQFF.

The rearrangement links TRBV4-1 to TRBJ2-5; 11 positions match TRBD2. V trimming: 0 bases; J trimming: 5 bases; junction bases outside the gene matches: 11. Germline loops: CDR1 MGHRA, CDR2 YSYEKL. The CDR3 has 18 residues. The CDR3 sequence is CASSQDPSLAGVWETQYF. The CDR3 bases are TGCGCCAGCAGCCAAGATCCGTCACTAGCGGGAGTTTGGGAGACCCAGTACTTC.

The chain employs TRBV2 and TRBJ2-3; TRBD2 aligns across 7 bases. Trimming at V came to 2 bases and at J to 2 bases, leaving 7 bases not matched to a gene. The length of the CDR3 is 16 residues. Germline assignment: CDR1 SNHLY and CDR2 FYNNEI. CDR3 amino acids: CASSELGGGITDTQYF. The CDR3 coding sequence is TGTGCCAGCAGTGAACTGGGGGGGGGTATCACAGATACGCAGTATTTT.

V and J are TRBV7-9 and TRBJ2-5; possibly TRBD1 for D (6 bases). V dropped 5 bases and J dropped 5 bases, with 21 bases sitting between them. Germline V gives CDR1 SEHNR, CDR2 FQNEAQ (reference sequence). CDR3 length: 16 residues. In DNA form, the CDR3 reads TGTGCCAGCAGCCGATTTAAAAACAGGGTATGGGAGACCCAGTACTTC. As protein: CASSRFKNRVWETQYF.

The chain joins TRBV18 to TRBJ1-3, with unresolved D. V dropped 4 bases and J dropped 0 bases, with 13 bases sitting between them. The CDR3 runs to 16 residues. Per germline, CDR1 KGHSH and CDR2 LQKENI. CDR3 in amino acids: CASSQILTGSGNTIYF. DNA for the CDR3: TGTGCCAGCTCACAGATTCTCACGGGCTCTGGAAACACCATATATTTT.

The chain combines TRBV6-5 with TRBJ1-2, with D perhaps matching TRBD1 (6 bases). Per the germline V gene, CDR1 is MNHEY and CDR2 is SVGAGI. The CDR3 is 14 amino acids. V was clipped by 6 bases and J by 4 bases, with 15 bases between them. The CDR3 reads CASSQRLQGYGYTF. In nucleotides, the CDR3 is TGTGCCAGCAGCCAAAGACTACAGGGCTATGGCTACACCTTC.

The rearrangement joins TRBV4-1 to TRBJ2-5; D possibly corresponds to TRBD1 (6 bases). The germline V and J ends were trimmed by 0 bases and 6 bases, with 14 bases remaining between them. The CDR3 is 15 amino acids. The germline gives CDR1 MGHRA, CDR2 YSYEKL. The CDR3 DNA sequence: TGCGCCAGCAGCCAAGAGTTAGCGAGGGGGAAGACCCAGTACTTC. This gives the protein CASSQELARGKTQYF.

The rearrangement uses TRBV5-4 and TRBJ2-7; 7 bases map to TRBD2. The CDR3 consists of 13 residues. Trimming cost V 3 bases and J 6 bases; bases outside gene matches: 6. Germline V gene data show CDR1 as SGHNT and CDR2 as YYREEE (reference sequence). CDR3 in amino acids: CASSSRAGVEQYF. The CDR3 nucleotides read TGTGCCAGCAGCTCGAGGGCGGGAGTCGAGCAGTACTTC.

V gene TRBV5-1 combines with J gene TRBJ1-2; TRBD1 might be the D (6 bases). Germline loops: CDR1 SGHRS, CDR2 YFSETQ. The CDR3 sequence is 15 residues long. V was cut by 3 bases and J by 8 bases, with 20 bases left in between. The CDR3 region has the DNA TGCGCCAGCAGCTCCGACCCCACAGGGCCGGGAGGCTACACCTTC. This encodes CASSSDPTGPGGYTF.

The chain has TRBV7-9 and TRBJ1-2, with 8 bases lining up with TRBD1. The V and J ends lost 3 bases and 3 bases, in that order; junction bases with no gene match: 6. Germline V gene data show CDR1 as SEHNR and CDR2 as FQNEAQ (reference sequence). The CDR3 is 15 amino acids. As DNA, the CDR3 is TGTGCCAGCAGCTTGGATCAGGGGGCTGACTATGGCTACACCTTC. This sequence encodes CASSLDQGADYGYTF.

V usage is TRBV12-5 and J usage is TRBJ2-1; 9 bases are shared with TRBD1. Germline assignment: CDR1 LGHNT and CDR2 FRNRAP. After removal of 5 bases from V and 7 bases from J, the junction contained 9 bases not matched to a gene. This CDR3 spans 15 amino acids. Written as DNA, the CDR3 is TGTGCTAGTGGTCGATATGGGACAGGGCTGAATGAGCAGTTCTTC. Amino acids: CASGRYGTGLNEQFF. Variable domain in full (rest from reference TRBV12-5 and TRBJ2-1): DARVTQTPRHKVTEMGQEVTMRCQPILGHNTVFWYRQTMMQGLELLAYFRNRAPLDDSGMPKDRFSAEMPDATLATLKIQPSEPRDSAVYFCASGRYGTGLNEQFFGPGTRLTVL.

The genes are TRBV5-4 and TRBJ1-4, with D perhaps matching TRBD1 (6 bases). The germline V gene has CDR1 SGHNT and CDR2 YYREEE (reference sequence). This CDR3 is 15 amino acids long. V dropped 3 bases and J dropped 4 bases, with 13 bases sitting between them. As DNA, the CDR3 is TGTGCCAGCAGCTCCACCCAGGGGAGTAATGAAAAACTGTTTTTT. This codes for CASSSTQGSNEKLFF.

V usage is TRBV18 and J usage is TRBJ2-1; the match to TRBD1 covers 9 bases. The CDR3 loop spans 15 amino acids. V gave up 0 bases and J gave up 5 bases; unmatched junction bases: 2. Per the germline V gene, CDR1 is KGHSH and CDR2 is LQKENI. The CDR3 loop is CASSPPDRGDNEQFF. In nucleotides, the CDR3 is TGTGCCAGCTCACCACCCGACAGGGGGGACAATGAGCAGTTCTTC.

The CDR3: CASSLWGDLTIGTEAFF. The DNA for the CDR3 is TGTGCCAGCAGTTTATGGGGGGACTTGACTATCGGCACTGAAGCTTTCTTT. This rearrangement joins TRBV27 to TRBJ1-1; D is perhaps TRBD1 (5 bases). The V gene lost 1 base and the J gene lost 4 bases, with 19 bases spanning the gap. CDR1 and CDR2 from the germline V gene are MNHEY and SMNVEV (reference sequence). The CDR3 sequence is 17 residues long.

The gene calls are TRBV4-1 and TRBJ2-7; TRBD1 matches 10 bases. CDR1 is MGHRA, CDR2 YSYEKL, per germline. J lost 2 bases, V lost 1 base, and 5 bases had no gene match. This CDR3 has 16 amino acids. CDR3 sequence reads: CASSQAEGTGAYEQYF. CDR3 nucleotides: TGCGCCAGCAGCCAAGCCGAGGGGACAGGGGCCTACGAGCAGTACTTC.

The chain couples TRBV6-6 to TRBJ1-1; no clear D. CDR3 size: 16 residues. Trimming shortened V by 2 bases and J by 4 bases, and 17 bases separated the two germline ends. Germline V CDR1 and CDR2: MNHNY, SVGAGI (reference sequence). The CDR3 DNA reads as TGTGCCAGCAGTTACGTAAGCCCCCCCGGAGGCACTGAAGCTTTCTTT. Its translation is CASSYVSPPGGTEAFF.

The table lists this clone with a count of one. The rearrangement joins TRBV2 to TRBJ2-1; 7 positions match TRBD2. The CDR3 is made up of 13 amino acids. CDR1 SNHLY and CDR2 FYNNEI come from the germline V gene. V gave up 6 bases and J gave up 9 bases; unmatched junction bases: 8. The CDR3 reads CASSPGLFIEQFF. The CDR3 DNA sequence: TGTGCCAGCAGCCCGGGACTATTCATTGAGCAGTTCTTC.

The chain carries TRBV19 and TRBJ1-5; 7 nucleotides align to TRBD1. This CDR3 is built from 16 residues. V shed 5 bases and J 5 bases; nucleotides not matched to a gene: 12. Germline CDR1 is LNHDA and CDR2 is SQIVND (reference sequence). The CDR3 protein is CASSSGYRGIDQPQHF. As DNA, the CDR3 is TGTGCCAGTAGTTCGGGGTACAGGGGTATAGATCAGCCCCAGCATTTT.

This clone was observed a single time. The chain carries TRBV6-1 and TRBJ1-2; D not resolved. V lost 0 bases and J 8 bases, leaving 16 bases between the germline ends. The germline CDR1 and CDR2 sequences are MNHNS and SASEGT. This CDR3 is 15 amino acids long. CDR3 protein: CASSEAVLLEEGYTF. As DNA, the CDR3 is TGTGCCAGCAGTGAAGCGGTGTTATTGGAGGAAGGCTACACCTTC.

This rearrangement joins TRBV5-1 to TRBJ1-1; no reliable D call. Trimming shortened V by 7 bases and J by 3 bases, and 13 bases separated the two germline ends. CDR3 size: 13 residues. Germline V lookup: CDR1 SGHRS, CDR2 YFSETQ. The CDR3 loop is CASAVTPDTEAFF. For the CDR3, the DNA is TGCGCCAGCGCCGTGACACCAGACACTGAAGCTTTCTTT.

This chain uses TRBV7-8 with TRBJ2-3; 14 nucleotides align to TRBD2. Germline CDR1 reads SGHVS; CDR2 reads FQNEAQ. Trimming removed 5 bases from V and 3 bases from J; junction bases left unmatched: 13. The CDR3 sequence is 19 residues long. Here the CDR3 reads CASSPRTSGRPRRTDTQYF. The CDR3, as DNA: TGTGCCAGCAGCCCAAGGACTAGCGGGAGGCCCCGCAGGACAGATACGCAGTATTTT.

The rearrangement links TRBV6-5 to TRBJ2-7; tentative D call: TRBD2 (5 bases). Germline V gene data show CDR1 as MNHEY and CDR2 as SVGAGI. V was cut by 9 bases and J by 5 bases, with 17 bases left in between. The CDR3 runs 13 residues. CDR3 nucleotide sequence: TGTGCCAGTGGGGAGCCCCGAGCCCACGAGCAGTACTTC. Its protein is CASGEPRAHEQYF.

The rearrangement links TRBV15 to TRBJ1-5; tentatively, D is TRBD1 (5 bases). The CDR3 is 15 residues long. Germline V gives CDR1 LNHNV, CDR2 YYDKDF (reference sequence). Trimming took 0 bases from V and 7 from J, leaving 13 bases between them. The CDR3 spells CATSRDQGGFQPQHF. CDR3 nucleotides: TGTGCCACCAGCAGAGATCAGGGAGGGTTCCAGCCCCAGCATTTT.

The chain joins TRBV2 to TRBJ1-6, with 9 bases that match TRBD1. Germline trimming cut 6 bases from V and 9 bases from J; bases unmatched to any gene: 9. Germline loops: CDR1 SNHLY, CDR2 FYNNEI. CDR3 length equals 15 residues. The CDR3 sequence: CASSPGQGVGSPLHF. The CDR3 DNA follows: TGTGCCAGCAGCCCGGGACAGGGAGTTGGTTCACCCCTCCACTTT.

This chain links TRBV27 with TRBJ1-1; no reliable D call. Trimming cost V 4 bases and J 6 bases, with 12 bases left between them. There are 13 residues in the CDR3. Germline V CDR1 and CDR2: MNHEY, SMNVEV (reference sequence). CDR3 nucleotide sequence: TGTGCCAGCAGTTATGGGAGATTGGCTGAAGCTTTCTTT. Encoded protein: CASSYGRLAEAFF.

V gene TRBV27 combines with J gene TRBJ1-1; D is possibly TRBD1 (6 bases). V was clipped by 3 bases and J by 1 base, with 12 bases between them. In germline, CDR1 is MNHEY, CDR2 SMNVEV (reference sequence). The CDR3 consists of 15 residues. Written as DNA, the CDR3 is TGTGCCAGCAGTTTCGGAACAGGGACGAACACTGAAGCTTTCTTT. The encoded protein is CASSFGTGTNTEAFF.